This TCR beta chain is drawn from a study of blood T cells in healthy people across ages. This clonotype occurred many times. Its antigen remains unidentified. The second PCR ran roughly 7 to 11 cycles with a sample-barcoded 5' primer and J-beta primers. Every sample gave at least 3 million paired-end reads containing CDR3. TCRdb processed the 5' RACE reads anew with MiXCR; each CDR3 protein has one entry. Among approximately 700,000 distinct CDR3 sequences listed, approximately 31% were seen once. The study, taken as a whole, reports: There were more naive CD4+ cells and higher diversity in long-lived donors than in aged donors.

The germline gives CDR1 MNHEY, CDR2 SVGAGI. The CDR3 totals 14 residues. The ends were cut back, 6 bases at V and 1 base at J, with 12 bases in the middle. This chain links TRBV6-5 with TRBJ1-1; the D gene is possibly TRBD1 (5 bases). The TCR was taken from an elderly woman in good health. Sequenced input: blood. The CDR3 DNA reads as TGTGCCAGCAGAGCGGACACACCGAACACTGAAGCTTTCTTT. Protein sequence: CASRADTPNTEAFF.